One sample yielded the 25 T cell receptor beta chains listed below, sequenced in a study of cytomegalovirus exposure and HLA in healthy donors. With 60 Vbeta and 13 Jbeta primers, the PCR was carried out. Generated by immunoSEQ multiplex PCR, the TCRdb table keeps only in-frame clones and is missing some. This repertoire shows 60,000 or so clones, roughly 80% found once; its top ten account for approximately 3.4%. Sequencing was performed on PBMCs. These receptors were collected from a woman aged 40-49 years in good health and CMV-seropositive.

The CDR3 region is CASSHPGSGYEQYF. The CDR3 DNA is TGTGCCAGTAGCCATCCGGGGTCGGGCTACGAGCAGTACTTC. This chain joins TRBV19 and TRBJ2-7, with D possibly TRBD2 on 5 matching bases. Germline assignment: CDR1 LNHDA and CDR2 SQIVND (reference sequence). CDR3 length equals 14 residues. Trimming cost V 6 bases and J 3 bases, with 15 bases left between them.

The V and J genes are TRBV25-1 and TRBJ1-4; D call uncertain. The V gene lost 1 base and the J gene lost 0 bases, with 9 bases spanning the gap. Germline CDR1 is MGHDK and CDR2 is SYGVNS. The CDR3 runs 16 residues. CDR3 residues: CASSEWSGATNEKLFF. CDR3 sequence (DNA): TGTGCCAGCAGTGAATGGTCCGGGGCAACTAATGAAAAACTGTTTTTT.

This chain connects TRBV6-5 to TRBJ2-1, with 8 bases aligning to TRBD1. Looked up from germline, CDR1 is MNHEY and CDR2 is SVGAGI. This CDR3 is 12 amino acids long. Trimming removed 7 bases from V and 8 bases from J; junction bases left unmatched: 4. DNA of the CDR3: TGTGCCAGCAAGACAGGGGATTATGAGCAGTTCTTC. Residues: CASKTGDYEQFF.

This chain links TRBV10-3 with TRBJ1-2, with D perhaps TRBD1 (6 bases). Germline CDR1 reads ENHRY; CDR2 reads SYGVKD. The CDR3 contains 16 residues. The V and J ends lost 0 bases and 6 bases respectively, with 17 bases between them. The CDR3 coding sequence is TGTGCCATCAGTGAGTCGTTTCGGGGGGCGTCGGATGGCTACACCTTC. As protein: CAISESFRGASDGYTF.

The chain links TRBV5-1 to TRBJ1-2; D gene uncertain. The CDR3 spans 13 residues. Trimming cost V 1 base and J 3 bases, with 7 bases left between them. Germline V gene sequence: CDR1 SGHRS, CDR2 YFSETQ. For the CDR3, the DNA is TGCGCCAGCAGCTTGAACGGGGACTATGGCTACACCTTC. It codes for CASSLNGDYGYTF. Combining the CDR3 with reference TRBV5-1 and TRBJ1-2 gives the whole variable domain KAGVTQTPRYLIKTRGQQVTLSCSPISGHRSVSWYQQTPGQGLQFLFEYFSETQRNKGNFPGRFSGRQFSNSRSEMNVSTLELGDSALYLCASSLNGDYGYTFGSGTRLTVV.

The CDR3 sequence: CASSPDIYNSPLHF. DNA of the CDR3: TGTGCCAGCAGCCCCGACATCTATAATTCACCCCTCCACTTT. This chain links TRBV7-9 with TRBJ1-6; D call uncertain. The germline CDR1 and CDR2 sequences are SEHNR and FQNEAQ (reference sequence). The CDR3 is 14 amino acids. V lost 5 bases, J lost 3 bases, and 8 bases lay in between.

The chain joins TRBV27 to TRBJ1-1; 7 bases agree with TRBD1. Germline CDR1 MNHEY, CDR2 SMNVEV (reference sequence). CDR3 size: 14 residues. Germline trimming cut 5 bases from V and 5 bases from J; bases unmatched to any gene: 8. The CDR3 DNA reads as TGTGCCAGCAGTAGCACAGGGGCCGGGACTGAAGCTTTCTTT. Its protein is CASSSTGAGTEAFF.

The chain is built from TRBV21-1 and TRBJ1-1; TRBD1 is the table's D call and was not checked against the DNA. TRBV21-1 is a documented pseudogene. This CDR3 contains 15 residues. CDR3 DNA: TGTGCCAGCAGCAAAAGGCCAGGGTTACACACTGAAGCTTTCTTT. Translating it yields CASSKRPGLHTEAFF.

The chain is built from TRBV19 and TRBJ1-6; TRBD1 agrees at 7 bases. The CDR3 has 16 amino acids. CDR1 is LNHDA and CDR2 is SQIVND in the germline V gene (reference sequence). J lost 0 bases, V lost 8 bases, and 7 bases had no gene match. Here the CDR3 reads CASRKQGSSYNSPLHF. The CDR3 DNA sequence: TGTGCCAGTCGAAAACAGGGGAGCTCCTATAATTCACCCCTCCACTTT.

The chain joins TRBV4-3 to TRBJ1-3; 7 bases are a match to TRBD1. Per the germline V gene, CDR1 is LGHNA and CDR2 is YSLEER. The CDR3 covers 15 residues. The V segment lost 2 bases and the J segment 3 bases; nucleotides outside the gene matches: 4. The CDR3 sequence: CASSQTGEGGNTIYF. For the CDR3, the DNA is TGCGCCAGCAGCCAAACAGGGGAAGGTGGAAACACCATATATTTT.

The chain employs TRBV7-6 and TRBJ1-1, with D tentatively TRBD1 (6 bases). Germline CDR1 and CDR2: SGHVS and FNYEAQ. This CDR3 is 17 amino acids long. Trimming left V 5 bases short and J 1 base short, with 20 bases between. CDR3 nucleotide sequence: TGTGCCAGCAGCCCGGTGCCGATTCAACAGGGGAACACTGAAGCTTTCTTT. Translated, it gives CASSPVPIQQGNTEAFF.

The CDR3: CASSQGLHNEQFF. The CDR3, as DNA: TGTGCCAGCAGCCAGGGACTCCACAATGAGCAGTTCTTC. The chain carries TRBV14 and TRBJ2-1; a possible D gene is TRBD2 (6 bases). V gave up 3 bases and J gave up 5 bases, with 8 bases separating them. Per the germline V gene, CDR1 is SGHDN and CDR2 is FVKESK. The length of the CDR3 is 13 residues.

The chain joins TRBV10-3 to TRBJ2-3, with 9 bases lining up with TRBD1. Per germline, CDR1 ENHRY and CDR2 SYGVKD. V lost 1 base to trimming and J lost 3 bases; unmatched junction nucleotides: 5. CDR3 size: 16 residues. CDR3 in amino acids: CAISELGQGVTDTQYF. The CDR3 nucleotides read TGTGCCATCAGTGAGTTGGGACAGGGTGTAACAGATACGCAGTATTTT.

The chain uses TRBV5-6 and TRBJ2-3, with 11 bases lining up with TRBD2. The J segment lost 2 bases and the V segment lost 2 bases, leaving 4 bases of the junction unmatched. This CDR3 contains 16 residues. Germline-derived CDR1 and CDR2 are SGHDT and YYEEEE. DNA for the CDR3: TGTGCCAGCAGCTTTGAACTAGCGGGGGTCACAGATACGCAGTATTTT. Translated, it gives CASSFELAGVTDTQYF. Filled out from reference TRBV5-6 and TRBJ2-3, the complete variable domain reads DAGVTQSPTHLIKTRGQQVTLRCSPKSGHDTVSWYQQALGQGPQFIFQYYEEEERQRGNFPDRFSGHQFPNYSSELNVNALLLGDSALYLCASSFELAGVTDTQYFGPGTRLTVL.

The chain uses TRBV5-4 and TRBJ1-2; 8 bases are a match to TRBD1. V shed 0 bases and J 7 bases; nucleotides not matched to a gene: 14. CDR3 length: 17 amino acids. Germline V CDR1 and CDR2: SGHNT, YYREEE (reference sequence). The CDR3 loop reads CASSLGTGIWRQSGYTF. The CDR3 DNA follows: TGTGCCAGCAGCTTGGGGACAGGGATTTGGCGGCAATCTGGCTACACCTTC.

CDR3 amino acids: CASTIGTAYEQYF. CDR3 DNA: TGTGCCAGCACCATTGGGACAGCCTACGAGCAGTACTTC. This sequence joins TRBV5-4 and TRBJ2-7, with 7 bases aligning to TRBD1. CDR1 is SGHNT, CDR2 YYREEE, per germline (reference sequence). The junction had 5 bases not matched to a gene; V was cut back by 6 bases and J by 2 bases. The CDR3 length is 13 residues.

J is TRBJ2-1 and V is TRBV7-2; the match to TRBD2 covers 8 bases. Germline-derived CDR1 and CDR2 are SGHTA and FQGNSA. This CDR3 has 16 residues. V lost 5 bases and J lost 7; bases outside the gene matches: 13. The CDR3 nucleotides are TGTGCCAGCAGCCCCTGGGGAGCGGGGGTTCGGAATGAGCAGTTCTTC. Its translation is CASSPWGAGVRNEQFF.

The chain uses TRBV10-3 and TRBJ1-5, with D maybe TRBD1 (5 bases). Germline V gives CDR1 ENHRY, CDR2 SYGVKD. The length of the CDR3 is 14 residues. Trimming removed 3 bases at V and 1 base at J, with 7 bases between. CDR3 in DNA: TGTGCCATCAGTGATGCAGGGAGCAATCAGCCCCAGCATTTT. Its translation is CAISDAGSNQPQHF.

The J gene is TRBJ1-1, the V gene TRBV6-1; D gene unclear. Per germline, CDR1 MNHNS and CDR2 SASEGT. The CDR3 length is 11 residues. Trimming cost V 10 bases and J 1 base, with 7 bases left between them. This CDR3 is CATAGNTEAFF. The CDR3 DNA is TGTGCCACTGCAGGGAACACTGAAGCTTTCTTT.

The chain recombines TRBV27 with TRBJ2-1, with 13 bases identical to TRBD2. The CDR3 length is 16 residues. The ends lost 1 base at V and 7 bases at J; junction bases unmatched: 4. Per germline, CDR1 MNHEY and CDR2 SMNVEV (reference sequence). The CDR3 protein is CASSLWGTSGTNEQFF. The CDR3 DNA follows: TGTGCCAGCAGTTTATGGGGGACTAGCGGGACAAATGAGCAGTTCTTC.

V is TRBV7-9 and J is TRBJ2-2; D call uncertain. V lost 7 bases, J lost 4 bases, and 19 bases lay in between. The CDR3 spans 16 residues. Germline V lookup: CDR1 SEHNR, CDR2 FQNEAQ (reference sequence). The CDR3 DNA sequence: TGTGCCAGCACTTCCCTCACACAGAGTCTCACCGGGGAGCTGTTTTTT. It yields the protein CASTSLTQSLTGELFF.

The chain joins TRBV6-6 to TRBJ2-5; perhaps TRBD2 as D (6 bases). V was trimmed by 8 bases and J by 4 bases, leaving 11 bases between them. CDR3 length equals 12 residues. Per the germline V gene, CDR1 is MNHNY and CDR2 is SVGAGI (reference sequence). For the CDR3, the DNA is TGTGCCAGCGCCGGAGGGTCAGAGACCCAGTACTTC. Encoded protein: CASAGGSETQYF.

This chain uses TRBV10-3 with TRBJ1-5; D not certain. Germline V lookup: CDR1 ENHRY, CDR2 SYGVKD. This CDR3 contains 16 residues. Trimming pared 8 bases from V and 4 bases from J, leaving 21 bases between. This CDR3 reads CAISDRPRDINQPQHF. In DNA, the CDR3 is TGTGCCATCTCGGACCGCCCGAGGGATATAAATCAGCCCCAGCATTTT.

The chain employs TRBV10-3 and TRBJ2-7; the match to TRBD1 covers 9 bases. The germline CDR1 and CDR2 sequences are ENHRY and SYGVKD. The J segment lost 2 bases and the V segment lost 5 bases, leaving 10 bases of the junction unmatched. The CDR3 runs 16 residues. CDR3 amino acids: CAISPTLRDRAYEQYF. The CDR3 DNA follows: TGTGCCATCAGTCCAACCCTTCGGGACAGGGCCTACGAGCAGTACTTC.

This clone turned up a few times. The chain employs TRBV7-9 and TRBJ2-7; 9 bases align to TRBD1. The CDR3 contains 15 residues. The germline CDR1 and CDR2 sequences are SEHNR and FQNEAQ (reference sequence). The V segment lost 5 bases and the J segment 3 bases; nucleotides outside the gene matches: 8. The DNA for the CDR3 is TGTGCCAGCAGCCTTTGGACAGGGGCTAACTACGAGCAGTACTTC. Translation: CASSLWTGANYEQYF.